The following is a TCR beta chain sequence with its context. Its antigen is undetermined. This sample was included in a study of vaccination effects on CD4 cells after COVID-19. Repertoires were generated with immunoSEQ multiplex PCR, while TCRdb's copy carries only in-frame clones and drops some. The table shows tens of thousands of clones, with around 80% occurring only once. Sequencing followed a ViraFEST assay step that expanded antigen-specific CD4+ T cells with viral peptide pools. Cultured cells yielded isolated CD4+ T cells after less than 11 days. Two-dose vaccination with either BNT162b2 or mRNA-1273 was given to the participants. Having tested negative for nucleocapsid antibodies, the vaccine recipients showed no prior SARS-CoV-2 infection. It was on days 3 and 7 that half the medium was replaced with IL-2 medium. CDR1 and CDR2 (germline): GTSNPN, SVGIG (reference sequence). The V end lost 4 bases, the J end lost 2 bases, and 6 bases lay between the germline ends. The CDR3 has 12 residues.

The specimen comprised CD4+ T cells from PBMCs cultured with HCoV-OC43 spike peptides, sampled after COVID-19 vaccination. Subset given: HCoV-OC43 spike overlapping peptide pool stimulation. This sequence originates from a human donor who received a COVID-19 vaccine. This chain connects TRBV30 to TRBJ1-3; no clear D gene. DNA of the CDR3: TGTGCCTGGAAGGGCCCTGGAAACACCATATATTTT. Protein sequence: CAWKGPGNTIYF.